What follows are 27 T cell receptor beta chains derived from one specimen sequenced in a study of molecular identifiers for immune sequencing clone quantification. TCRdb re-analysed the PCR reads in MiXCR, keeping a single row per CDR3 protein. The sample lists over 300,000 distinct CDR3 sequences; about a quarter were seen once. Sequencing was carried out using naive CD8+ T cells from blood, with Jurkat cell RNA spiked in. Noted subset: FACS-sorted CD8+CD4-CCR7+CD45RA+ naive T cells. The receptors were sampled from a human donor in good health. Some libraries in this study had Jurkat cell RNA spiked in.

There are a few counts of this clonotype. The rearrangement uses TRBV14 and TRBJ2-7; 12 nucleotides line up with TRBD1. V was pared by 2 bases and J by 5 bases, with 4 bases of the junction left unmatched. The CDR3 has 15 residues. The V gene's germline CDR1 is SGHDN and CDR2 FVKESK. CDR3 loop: CASSQSGTGGDEQYF. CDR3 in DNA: TGTGCCAGCAGCCAATCCGGGACAGGGGGCGACGAGCAGTACTTC.

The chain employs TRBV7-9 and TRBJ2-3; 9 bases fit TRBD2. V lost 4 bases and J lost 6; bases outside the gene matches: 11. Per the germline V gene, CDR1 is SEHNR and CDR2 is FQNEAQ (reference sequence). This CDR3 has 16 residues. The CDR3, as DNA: TGTGCCAGCAGCTCGACACTAGCGGGCCCCCCGGATACGCAGTATTTT. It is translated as CASSSTLAGPPDTQYF.

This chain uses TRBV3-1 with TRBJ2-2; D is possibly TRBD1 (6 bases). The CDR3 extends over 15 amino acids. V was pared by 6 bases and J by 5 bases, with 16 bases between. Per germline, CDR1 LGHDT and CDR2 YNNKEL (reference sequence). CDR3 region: CASRLQQGGTGELFF. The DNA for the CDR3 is TGTGCCAGCAGACTTCAACAGGGTGGAACCGGGGAGCTGTTTTTT.

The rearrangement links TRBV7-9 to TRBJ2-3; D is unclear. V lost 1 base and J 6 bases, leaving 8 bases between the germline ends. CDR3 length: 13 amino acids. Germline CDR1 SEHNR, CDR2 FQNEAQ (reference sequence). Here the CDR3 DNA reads TGTGCCAGCAGCTTAGTTCTCTCCGATACGCAGTATTTT. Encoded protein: CASSLVLSDTQYF.

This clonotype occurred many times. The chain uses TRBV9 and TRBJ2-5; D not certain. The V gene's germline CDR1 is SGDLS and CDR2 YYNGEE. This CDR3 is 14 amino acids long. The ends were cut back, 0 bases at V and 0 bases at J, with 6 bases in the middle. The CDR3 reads CASSVGRNQETQYF. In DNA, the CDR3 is TGTGCCAGCAGCGTAGGCAGGAACCAAGAGACCCAGTACTTC. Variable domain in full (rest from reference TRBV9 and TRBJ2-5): DSGVTQTPKHLITATGQRVTLRCSPRSGDLSVYWYQQSLDQGLQFLIQYYNGEERAKGNILERFSAQQFPDLHSELNLSSLELGDSALYFCASSVGRNQETQYFGPGTRLLVL.

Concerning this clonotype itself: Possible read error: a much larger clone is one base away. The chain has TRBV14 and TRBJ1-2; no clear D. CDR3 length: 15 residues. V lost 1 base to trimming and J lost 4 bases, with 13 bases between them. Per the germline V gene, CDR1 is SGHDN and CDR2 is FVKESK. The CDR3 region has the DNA TGTGCCAGCAGCCAAGTTCACGGTTCTAGCTATGGCTACACCTTC. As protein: CASSQVHGSSYGYTF.

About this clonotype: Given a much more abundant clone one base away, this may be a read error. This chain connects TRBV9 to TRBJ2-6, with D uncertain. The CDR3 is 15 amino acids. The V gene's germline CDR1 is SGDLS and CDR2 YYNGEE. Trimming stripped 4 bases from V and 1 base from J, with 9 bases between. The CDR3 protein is CASSISGSGANVLTF. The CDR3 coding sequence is TGTGCCAGCAGCATATCAGGTTCTGGGGCCAACGTCCTGACTTTC.

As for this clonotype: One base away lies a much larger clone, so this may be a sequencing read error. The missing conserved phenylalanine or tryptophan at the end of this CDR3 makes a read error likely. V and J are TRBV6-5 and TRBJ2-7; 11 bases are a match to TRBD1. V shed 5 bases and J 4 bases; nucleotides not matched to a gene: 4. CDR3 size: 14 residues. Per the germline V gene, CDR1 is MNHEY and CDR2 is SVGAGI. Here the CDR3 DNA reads TGTGCCAGCAGTACGGGACAGGGGGGATACGAGCAGTACTCC. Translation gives CASSTGQGGYEQYS.

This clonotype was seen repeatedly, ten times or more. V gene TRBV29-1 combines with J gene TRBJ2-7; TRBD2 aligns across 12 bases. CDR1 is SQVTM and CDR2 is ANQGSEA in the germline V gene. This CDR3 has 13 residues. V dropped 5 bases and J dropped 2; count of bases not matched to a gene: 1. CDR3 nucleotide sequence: TGCAGCGTTCCTAGCGGGAGGGCCTACGAGCAGTACTTC. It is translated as CSVPSGRAYEQYF.

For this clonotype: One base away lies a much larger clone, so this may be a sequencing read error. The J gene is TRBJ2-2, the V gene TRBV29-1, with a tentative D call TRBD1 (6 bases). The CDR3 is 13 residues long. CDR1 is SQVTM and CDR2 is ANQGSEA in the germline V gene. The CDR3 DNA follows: TGCAGCGTTGGAGGGTCAGGGGCCGGGGAGCTGGTTTTT. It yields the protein CSVGGSGAGELVF.

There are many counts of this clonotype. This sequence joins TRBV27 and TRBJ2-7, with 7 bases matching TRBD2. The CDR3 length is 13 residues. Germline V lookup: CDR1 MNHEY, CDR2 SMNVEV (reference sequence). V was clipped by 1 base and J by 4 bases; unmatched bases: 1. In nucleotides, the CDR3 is TGTGCCAGCAGTTTATTGGGGGGGTACGAGCAGTACTTC. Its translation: CASSLLGGYEQYF.

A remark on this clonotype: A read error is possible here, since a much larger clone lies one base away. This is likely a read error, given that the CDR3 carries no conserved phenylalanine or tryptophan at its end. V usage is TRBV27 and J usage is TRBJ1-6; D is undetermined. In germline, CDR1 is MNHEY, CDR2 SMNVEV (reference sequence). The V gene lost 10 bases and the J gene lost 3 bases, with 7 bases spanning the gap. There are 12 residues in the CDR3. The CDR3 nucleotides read TGTGCCACCTCCTACTATAATTCACCCCTCCACTAT. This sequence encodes CATSYYNSPLHY.

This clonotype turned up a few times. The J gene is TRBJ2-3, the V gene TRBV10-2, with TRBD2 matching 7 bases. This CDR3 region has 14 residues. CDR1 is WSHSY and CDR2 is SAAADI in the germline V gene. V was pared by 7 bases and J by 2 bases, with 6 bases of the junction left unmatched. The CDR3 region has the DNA TGCGCCAGCATTCGGGACTACCTCACAGATACGCAGTATTTT. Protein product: CASIRDYLTDTQYF.

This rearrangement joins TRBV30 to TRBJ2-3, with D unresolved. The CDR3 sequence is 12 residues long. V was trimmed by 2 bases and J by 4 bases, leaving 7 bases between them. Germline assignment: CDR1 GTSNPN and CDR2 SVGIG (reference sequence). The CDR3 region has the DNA TGTGCCTGGAGTTTTGGGGCAGATACGCAGTATTTT. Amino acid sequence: CAWSFGADTQYF.

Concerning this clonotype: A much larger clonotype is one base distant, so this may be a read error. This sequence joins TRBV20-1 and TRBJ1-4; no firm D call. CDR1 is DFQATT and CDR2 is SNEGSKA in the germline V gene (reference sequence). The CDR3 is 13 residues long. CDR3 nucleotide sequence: TGCGGTGCTAGACCCGGCGGGGAGGAAAAACTGTTTTTT. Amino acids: CGARPGGEEKLFF.

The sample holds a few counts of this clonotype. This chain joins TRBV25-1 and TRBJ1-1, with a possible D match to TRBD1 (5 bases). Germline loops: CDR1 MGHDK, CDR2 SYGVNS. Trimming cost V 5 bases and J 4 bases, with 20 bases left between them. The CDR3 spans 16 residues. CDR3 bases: TGTGCCAGCAGTCTTCCAAACGGGCAGGGCCTCACTGAAGCTTTCTTT. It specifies CASSLPNGQGLTEAFF.

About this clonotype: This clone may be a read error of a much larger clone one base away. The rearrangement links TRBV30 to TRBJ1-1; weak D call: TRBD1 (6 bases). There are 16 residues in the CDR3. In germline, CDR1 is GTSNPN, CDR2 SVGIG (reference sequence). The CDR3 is CAWSVLWGNGDTGAFF. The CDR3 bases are TGTGCCTGGAGTGTACTATGGGGGAACGGGGACACTGGAGCTTTCTTT.

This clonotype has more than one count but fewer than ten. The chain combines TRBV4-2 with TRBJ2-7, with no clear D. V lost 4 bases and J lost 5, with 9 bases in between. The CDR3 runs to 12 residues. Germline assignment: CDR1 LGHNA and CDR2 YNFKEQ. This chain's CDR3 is CASSPDAHEQYF. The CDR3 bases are TGTGCCAGCAGCCCGGATGCACACGAGCAGTACTTC.

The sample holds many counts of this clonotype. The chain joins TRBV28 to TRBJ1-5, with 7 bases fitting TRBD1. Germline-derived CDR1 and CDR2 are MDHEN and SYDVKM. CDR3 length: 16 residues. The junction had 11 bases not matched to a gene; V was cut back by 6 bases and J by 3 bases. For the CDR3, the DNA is TGTGCCAGCAGCCCACCCCGGGACAGCTACAATCAGCCCCAGCATTTT. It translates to CASSPPRDSYNQPQHF.

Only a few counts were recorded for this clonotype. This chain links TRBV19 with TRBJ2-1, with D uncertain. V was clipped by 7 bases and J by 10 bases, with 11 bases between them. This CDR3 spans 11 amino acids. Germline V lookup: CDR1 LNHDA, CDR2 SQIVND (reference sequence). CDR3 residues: CASMFIEEQFF. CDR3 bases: TGTGCCAGTATGTTTATCGAGGAGCAGTTCTTC.

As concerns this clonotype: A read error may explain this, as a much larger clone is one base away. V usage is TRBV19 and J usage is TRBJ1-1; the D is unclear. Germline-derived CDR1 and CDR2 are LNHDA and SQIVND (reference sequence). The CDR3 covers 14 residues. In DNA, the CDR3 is TGTGCCGGTAGTTCAGGACCCCCAATAACTGAAGCTTTCTTT. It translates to CAGSSGPPITEAFF.

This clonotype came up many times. Here the CDR3 DNA reads TGTGCCAGCAGTTTAGACGTGGCCAAAAACATTCAGTACTTC. Amino acid sequence: CASSLDVAKNIQYF. This chain connects TRBV6-5 to TRBJ2-4; D unclear. This CDR3 region has 14 residues. Germline V gene data show CDR1 as MNHEY and CDR2 as SVGAGI. V was clipped by 4 bases and J by 1 base, with 8 bases between them.

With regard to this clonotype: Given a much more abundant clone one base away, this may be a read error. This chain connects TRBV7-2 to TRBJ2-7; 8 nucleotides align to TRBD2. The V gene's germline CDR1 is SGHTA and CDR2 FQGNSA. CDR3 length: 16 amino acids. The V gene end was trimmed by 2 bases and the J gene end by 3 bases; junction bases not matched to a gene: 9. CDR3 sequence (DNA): TGTGCCAGCAGCTTAACGGGACTAGTGGGCGACTACGAGCAGTACTTC. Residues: CASSLTGLVGDYEQYF.

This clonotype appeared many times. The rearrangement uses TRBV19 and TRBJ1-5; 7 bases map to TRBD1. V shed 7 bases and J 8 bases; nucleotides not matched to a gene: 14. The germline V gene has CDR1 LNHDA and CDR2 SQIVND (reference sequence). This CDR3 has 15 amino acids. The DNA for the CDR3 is TGTGCCAGTACTACGGGACAGCGGGGTTTGGAGCCCCAGCATTTT. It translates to CASTTGQRGLEPQHF. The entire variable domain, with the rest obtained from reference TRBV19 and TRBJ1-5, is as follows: DGGITQSPKYLFRKEGQNVTLSCEQNLNHDAMYWYRQDPGQGLRLIYYSQIVNDFQKGDIAEGYSVSREKKESFPLTVTSAQKNPTAFYLCASTTGQRGLEPQHFGDGTRLSIL.

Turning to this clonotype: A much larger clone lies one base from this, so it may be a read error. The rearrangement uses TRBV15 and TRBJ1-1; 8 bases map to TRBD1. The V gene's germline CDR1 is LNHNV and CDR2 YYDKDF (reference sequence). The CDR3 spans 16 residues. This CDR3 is CATSSDRGPVDTEASF. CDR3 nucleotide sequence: TGTGCCACCAGCTCAGACAGGGGCCCCGTTGACACTGAAGCTTCCTTT.

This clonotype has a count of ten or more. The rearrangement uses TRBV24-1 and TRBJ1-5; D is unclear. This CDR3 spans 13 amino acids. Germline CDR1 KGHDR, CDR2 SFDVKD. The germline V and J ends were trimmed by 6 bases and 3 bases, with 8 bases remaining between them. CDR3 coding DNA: TGTGCCACCAGTCCGGGTTCCAATCAGCCCCAGCATTTT. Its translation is CATSPGSNQPQHF.

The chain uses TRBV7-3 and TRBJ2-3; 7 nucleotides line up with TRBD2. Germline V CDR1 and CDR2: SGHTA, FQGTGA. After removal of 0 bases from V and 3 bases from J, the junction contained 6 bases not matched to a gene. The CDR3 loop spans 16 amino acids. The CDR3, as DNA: TGTGCCAGCAGCTTAACACTAGCGTCCGGAACAGATACGCAGTATTTT. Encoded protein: CASSLTLASGTDTQYF.